A selection of T cell receptor beta chains follows, all from one sample in a study of T-cell memory formation after mild COVID-19. In TCRdb, the 5' RACE reads were re-called with MiXCR into one record per CDR3 protein. The sample lists around 200,000 distinct CDR3 sequences; more than 25% were seen once. The sample comprised PBMCs or a T cell subset sorted from them (not recorded which). The origin of the receptors is an adult woman who had mild COVID-19 (a few samples of this study predate the infection). Cell type and time point are not known. Both conserved end residues are part of each CDR3. The order of the fields is D gene, clone size, J gene, V gene, CDR3 DNA, CDR3 protein. A D gene is named only where the DNA matches it firmly. Rows give clone size only sometimes, using once, few, many, or a class for an expanded clone.

>.|few|TRBJ2-1|TRBV7-7
TGTGCCAGCAGCTTCCTCCCGGCGAATGAGCAGTTCTTC
CASSFLPANEQFF
>TRBD2|.|TRBJ2-5|TRBV7-2
TGTGCCAGCAGCTTAAGCCCTAGCGGGGGCCCCTGGTACTTC
CASSLSPSGGPWYF
>.|few|TRBJ1-2|TRBV7-3
TGTGCCAGCAGCGCTGGAACAGGTCATAGTGGCTACACCTTC
CASSAGTGHSGYTF
>TRBD2|.|TRBJ2-3|TRBV29-1
TGCAGCGTTGCGGGGATACTAGCGGGAGGGACAGATACGCAGTATTTT
CSVAGILAGGTDTQYF
>.|.|TRBJ1-1|TRBV5-1
TGCGCCAGCAGCTCCCAGACAGGTGAGAACACTGAAGCTTTCTTT
CASSSQTGENTEAFF
>.|few|TRBJ2-3|TRBV7-9
TGTGCCAGCAGCTTAAGCGGCAGGTGGGGCACAGATACGCAGTATTTT
CASSLSGRWGTDTQYF
>TRBD1|.|TRBJ1-1|TRBV24-1
TGTGCCACCAGTGACCCTGGACAGGGAGGAACTGAAGCTTTCTTT
CATSDPGQGGTEAFF
>TRBD2|.|TRBJ2-1|TRBV7-9
TGTGCCAGCAGCTTCCACCCTAGCGGGGGAAACAATGAGCAGTTCTTC
CASSFHPSGGNNEQFF
>.|.|TRBJ2-1|TRBV12-3/TRBV12-4
TGTGCCACCATCCAGGGTAGAAATGAGCAGTTCTTC
CATIQGRNEQFF
>.|few|TRBJ1-3|TRBV11-2
TGTGCCAGCAGCTTATCAGGTAGCTCTGGAAACACCATATATTTT
CASSLSGSSGNTIYF
>.|.|TRBJ2-4|TRBV20-1
TGCAGTGCTAGCACGTTAGCCAAAAACATTCAGTACTTC
CSASTLAKNIQYF
>.|few|TRBJ2-5|TRBV7-9
TGTGCCAGCAGCTCCTTCCCCCAAGAGACCCAGTACTTC
CASSSFPQETQYF
>.|.|TRBJ2-1|TRBV6-5
TGTGCCAGCAGTTACTCGTTCGGCAGCTCCTACAATGAGCAGTTCTTC
CASSYSFGSSYNEQFF
>TRBD1|.|TRBJ1-1|TRBV2
TGTGCCAGCAGTGGGAACAGGGGGCCAGCTTTCTTT
CASSGNRGPAFF
>.|.|TRBJ2-1|TRBV4-3
TGCGCCAGCAGCCAAGTGGGGGACGGGACCTACGGTGCCCGCGATGAGCAGTTCTTC
CASSQVGDGTYGARDEQFF
>.|few|TRBJ1-3|TRBV12-3/TRBV12-4
TGTGCCAGCAGTTTCGGGGGTCCCAACGCAGGAAACACCATATATTTT
CASSFGGPNAGNTIYF
>.|.|TRBJ1-1|TRBV4-2
TGTGCCAGCAGCACCCGGGACGGATACACTGAAGCTTTCTTT
CASSTRDGYTEAFF
>.|.|TRBJ2-1|TRBV25-1
TGTGCCAGCAGACAGGTGGAGCAGTTCTTC
CASRQVEQFF
>TRBD2|few|TRBJ2-3|TRBV7-2
TGTGCCAGCAGCTTAACTAGCGGGGGGCCGGATACGCAGTATTTT
CASSLTSGGPDTQYF
>.|.|TRBJ2-6|TRBV9
TGTGCCAGCAGCGCCCCCGGGACGGACGGGGCCAACGTCCTGACTTTC
CASSAPGTDGANVLTF
>TRBD2|.|TRBJ2-2|TRBV11-3
TGTGCCAGCAGCTTATTTCCTAGCGGGGCACGGAACACCGGGGAGCTGTTTTTT
CASSLFPSGARNTGELFF
>.|few|TRBJ1-1|TRBV4-3
TGCGCCAGCAGCCGGACAGAGCTGAACACTGAAGCTTTCTTT
CASSRTELNTEAFF
>.|.|TRBJ2-7|TRBV5-5
TGTGCCAGCAGCTTGGAACGGGCGTCCTACGAGCAGTACTTC
CASSLERASYEQYF
>.|.|TRBJ2-7|TRBV6-2/TRBV6-3
TGTGCCAGCAGTTACCCCCCAGGGGAATACGAGCAGTACTTC
CASSYPPGEYEQYF
>.|.|TRBJ2-5|TRBV24-1
TGTGCCACCAGTGATATGGGAGAGACCCAGTACTTC
CATSDMGETQYF
>TRBD1|.|TRBJ1-2|TRBV27
TGTGCCAGCAGTCCTAATCCGGGACAGGGAATTTATGGCTACACCTTC
CASSPNPGQGIYGYTF
>.|.|TRBJ2-7|TRBV15
TGTGCCACCAGCAGAGCGGGGACGGGCTCCTACGAGCAGTACTTC
CATSRAGTGSYEQYF
>.|.|TRBJ1-2|TRBV29-1
TGCAGCGTCAAGGAAGATCTAGCTAACTATGGCTACACCTTC
CSVKEDLANYGYTF
>TRBD2|few|TRBJ2-2|TRBV24-1
TGTGCCACCAGTGACCTCCGGCTAGCGGGCCCCGGGGAGCTGTTTTTT
CATSDLRLAGPGELFF
>.|few|TRBJ1-1|TRBV12-3/TRBV12-4
TGTGCCAGCAGTTTGACGGGGACCACTGAAGCTTTCTTT
CASSLTGTTEAFF
>TRBD1|few|TRBJ2-1|TRBV6-5
TGTGCCAGCAGTTACTTGGGACAGGGTACAAGTGAGCAGTTCTTC
CASSYLGQGTSEQFF
>.|.|TRBJ2-7|TRBV4-2
TGTGCCAGCAGCAGCCGAACTCCTCGACGCGAGCAGTACTTC
CASSSRTPRREQYF
>TRBD1|few|TRBJ2-7|TRBV5-6
TGTGCCAGCAGCCGGCTGGGACAGGATGTGTCCTCCTACGAGCAGTACTTC
CASSRLGQDVSSYEQYF
>.|.|TRBJ2-3|TRBV7-2
TGTGCCAGCAGCTCCCCCGGGTTTACGCAGTATTTT
CASSSPGFTQYF
>TRBD1|.|TRBJ1-1|TRBV20-1
TGCAGTGCTATAGGGACAGGGAAGGGGAACACTGAAGCTTTCTTT
CSAIGTGKGNTEAFF
>.|.|TRBJ2-3|TRBV6-2/TRBV6-3
TGTGCCAGCAGTCGCCTTAGCCGTATTCCAGATACGCAGTATTTT
CASSRLSRIPDTQYF
>TRBD1|few|TRBJ2-2|TRBV6-5
TGTGCCAGCAGAGTCGGGACAGGGACACGGGACACCGGGGAGCTGTTTTTT
CASRVGTGTRDTGELFF
>.|.|TRBJ2-2|TRBV5-6
TGTGCCAGCAGCTTGGGTGTGACAGGAAACACCGGGGAGCTGTTTTTT
CASSLGVTGNTGELFF
>.|.|TRBJ2-3|TRBV20-1
TGCAGTGCTAGAGATACAGGCACAGATACGCAGTATTTT
CSARDTGTDTQYF
>.|.|TRBJ1-1|TRBV19
TGTGCCAGTAGTATAGATATAGGCAGGCCCGAAGCTTTCTTT
CASSIDIGRPEAFF
>TRBD1|.|TRBJ1-2|TRBV6-5
TGTGCCAGCAGTTACTCGAACCCCGGACAGGGGCGAGGGGGCTACACCTTC
CASSYSNPGQGRGGYTF
>.|few|TRBJ2-3|TRBV7-9
TGTGCCAGCAGCTTAGGGAGCTCGGCAGATACGCAGTATTTT
CASSLGSSADTQYF
>.|few|TRBJ2-3|TRBV5-1
TGCGCCAGCAGCTTGGGCCCTAGGAAGGTGACAGATACGCAGTATTTT
CASSLGPRKVTDTQYF
>.|.|TRBJ2-4|TRBV25-1
TGTGCCAGCAGTGATAGGGATGATCAGATCAACATTCAGTACTTC
CASSDRDDQINIQYF
>.|many|TRBJ2-7|TRBV12-3/TRBV12-4
TGTGCCAGCAGTTTAACTCGCTACGAGCAGTACTTC
CASSLTRYEQYF
>.|few|TRBJ2-1|TRBV15
TGTGCCACCAGCAACTTGGGGAATGAGCAGTTCTTC
CATSNLGNEQFF